These 30 T cell receptor beta chains originate from one sample sequenced in a study of T cell changes during pregnancy in multiple sclerosis. Measured with immunoSEQ multiplex PCR; TCRdb has only the in-frame clones, and not every one. Here the sample spans around 130,000 clones, about 95% being singletons. Sequenced material: peripheral blood, taken after pregnancy. The receptors shown here come from a female donor with multiple sclerosis, enrolled in a pregnancy study.

The rearrangement joins TRBV7-2 to TRBJ2-7; TRBD2 aligns across 12 bases. With V trimmed by 1 base and J by 3 bases, 10 bases remained unmatched. The CDR3 contains 18 residues. In germline, CDR1 is SGHTA, CDR2 FQGNSA. Written as DNA, the CDR3 is TGTGCCAGCAGCTTAGATGGGCCAACTAGCGGGAGGAGCTACGAGCAGTACTTC. It yields the protein CASSLDGPTSGRSYEQYF.

This clone was seen a single time. V usage is TRBV19 and J usage is TRBJ2-5; 13 bases align to TRBD2. The germline gives CDR1 LNHDA, CDR2 SQIVND (reference sequence). The CDR3 consists of 18 residues. V lost 0 bases, J lost 2 bases, and 6 bases stayed unmatched. The CDR3 sequence is CASSIEPGTSGVQETQYF. CDR3 nucleotide sequence: TGTGCCAGTAGTATAGAACCGGGGACTAGCGGGGTACAAGAGACCCAGTACTTC.

The chain joins TRBV4-3 to TRBJ2-2; 8 bases fit TRBD1. The length of the CDR3 is 16 residues. The ends lost 4 bases at V and 4 bases at J; junction bases unmatched: 8. Germline V gene sequence: CDR1 LGHNA, CDR2 YSLEER. The CDR3 nucleotides are TGCGCCAGCAGCCGCACAGGGGGAACGAGCACCGGGGAGCTGTTTTTT. Protein sequence: CASSRTGGTSTGELFF.

The chain links TRBV5-6 to TRBJ1-1, with D uncertain. V lost 7 bases, J lost 1 base, and 20 bases lay in between. Germline-derived CDR1 and CDR2 are SGHDT and YYEEEE. The CDR3 has 16 residues. The chain's CDR3 is CASLPRFRVSNTEAFF. As DNA, the CDR3 is TGTGCCAGCCTCCCCAGATTCCGGGTCTCGAACACTGAAGCTTTCTTT.

V and J are TRBV19 and TRBJ2-7, with D uncertain. The germline V gene encodes CDR1 LNHDA and CDR2 SQIVND (reference sequence). The length of the CDR3 is 13 residues. V was trimmed by 2 bases and J by 2 bases, leaving 7 bases between them. DNA of the CDR3: TGTGCCAGTAGTATATCAAGAGCCTACGAGCAGTACTTC. As protein: CASSISRAYEQYF.

This clone has only one observation. The chain carries TRBV30 and TRBJ2-7, with 15 positions matching TRBD2. Germline V CDR1 and CDR2: GTSNPN, SVGIG (reference sequence). The CDR3 consists of 15 residues. V was pared by 2 bases and J by 5 bases, with 4 bases of the junction left unmatched. CDR3 residues: CAWSRTSGRGNEQYF. The CDR3 bases are TGTGCCTGGAGTCGGACTAGCGGGAGGGGTAACGAGCAGTACTTC.

This chain connects TRBV29-1 to TRBJ2-1; 9 bases line up with TRBD1. The CDR3 loop spans 16 amino acids. Germline assignment: CDR1 SQVTM and CDR2 ANQGSEA. V lost 3 bases and J lost 6; bases outside the gene matches: 12. This CDR3 is CSVDGVRDRESNEQFF. As DNA, the CDR3 is TGCAGCGTTGATGGGGTCCGGGACAGGGAGTCCAATGAGCAGTTCTTC.

The chain couples TRBV28 to TRBJ1-5; weak D call: TRBD1 (6 bases). V lost 4 bases, J lost 3 bases, and 13 bases lay in between. The germline V gene encodes CDR1 MDHEN and CDR2 SYDVKM. The CDR3 spans 15 residues. CDR3 DNA sequence: TGTGCCAGCAGTTCGCCCCGGGGGGCCAATCAGCCCCAGCATTTT. Its protein product is CASSSPRGANQPQHF.

The V gene is TRBV6-5, the J gene TRBJ1-1; D remains unclear. The CDR3 is made up of 14 amino acids. V lost 2 bases and J lost 1, with 8 bases in between. Germline V gives CDR1 MNHEY, CDR2 SVGAGI. CDR3 DNA sequence: TGTGCCAGCAGTTACCAACGGGGGAACACTGAAGCTTTCTTT. It yields the protein CASSYQRGNTEAFF.

J is TRBJ2-1 and V is TRBV11-3; 8 positions agree with TRBD2. Germline V gene sequence: CDR1 SGHNT, CDR2 YENEEA. The V and J ends lost 1 base and 4 bases, in that order; junction bases with no gene match: 3. The CDR3 runs to 15 residues. In DNA, the CDR3 is TGTGCCAGCAGCTTAGCGGGAGGGCCGTACAATGAGCAGTTCTTC. It encodes CASSLAGGPYNEQFF.

This chain uses TRBV29-1 with TRBJ2-5; no definite D call. The germline V gene has CDR1 SQVTM and CDR2 ANQGSEA. The CDR3 extends over 12 amino acids. V gave up 3 bases and J gave up 0 bases, with 5 bases separating them. The CDR3 region has the DNA TGCAGCGTTGATATTCACCAAGAGACCCAGTACTTC. This gives the protein CSVDIHQETQYF.

This chain uses TRBV19 with TRBJ2-1; 10 nucleotides match TRBD2. The J segment lost 5 bases and the V segment lost 7 bases, leaving 8 bases of the junction unmatched. CDR3 size: 15 residues. The germline CDR1 and CDR2 sequences are LNHDA and SQIVND (reference sequence). In DNA, the CDR3 is TGTGCCAGTAACCCAACTAGCGGGATAAACAATGAGCAGTTCTTC. Translation gives CASNPTSGINNEQFF.

The chain joins TRBV30 to TRBJ2-7; 9 positions agree with TRBD1. This CDR3 is 14 amino acids long. In germline, CDR1 is GTSNPN, CDR2 SVGIG (reference sequence). V lost 5 bases, J lost 0 bases, and 5 bases stayed unmatched. The CDR3 sequence: CAWDRDRVSYEQYF. The DNA for the CDR3 is TGTGCCTGGGACCGGGACAGGGTCTCCTACGAGCAGTACTTC.

The V gene is TRBV5-1, the J gene TRBJ1-1; 11 nucleotides align to TRBD1. Germline lookup yields CDR1 SGHRS and CDR2 YFSETQ. The CDR3 totals 14 residues. V was pared by 4 bases and J by 3 bases, with 2 bases of the junction left unmatched. CDR3 protein: CASSRDRGDTEAFF. The CDR3, as DNA: TGCGCCAGCAGCAGGGACAGGGGGGACACTGAAGCTTTCTTT. Full variable domain (outside the CDR3, taken from reference TRBV5-1 and TRBJ1-1): KAGVTQTPRYLIKTRGQQVTLSCSPISGHRSVSWYQQTPGQGLQFLFEYFSETQRNKGNFPGRFSGRQFSNSRSEMNVSTLELGDSALYLCASSRDRGDTEAFFGQGTRLTVV.

The V call is TRBV7-2, the J call TRBJ2-7, with 9 bases fitting TRBD1. Germline V gene data show CDR1 as SGHTA and CDR2 as FQGNSA. J gave up 2 bases and V 5 bases, and 7 bases lay outside the gene matches. The CDR3 totals 15 residues. The CDR3: CASSAGTGRTYEQYF. DNA for the CDR3: TGTGCCAGCAGCGCAGGGACAGGGCGCACCTACGAGCAGTACTTC.

The CDR3 DNA sequence: TGTGCCAGCAGCCAAGCAGCGGGCGGTGCTACGCAGTATTTT. Protein product: CASSQAAGGATQYF. This chain joins TRBV4-2 and TRBJ2-3; maybe TRBD2 (6 bases). Per the germline V gene, CDR1 is LGHNA and CDR2 is YNFKEQ. The ends were cut back, 1 base at V and 8 bases at J, with 13 bases in the middle. CDR3 length: 14 amino acids.

The chain couples TRBV7-8 to TRBJ2-7; 7 bases match TRBD2. Trimming at V came to 5 bases and at J to 0 bases, leaving 7 bases not matched to a gene. Germline assignment: CDR1 SGHVS and CDR2 FQNEAQ. The CDR3 loop spans 15 amino acids. This CDR3 reads CASSVLASSSYEQYF. CDR3 in DNA: TGTGCCAGCAGCGTACTAGCGTCTAGCTCCTACGAGCAGTACTTC.

The chain couples TRBV6-1 to TRBJ1-3, with TRBD1 as a possible D gene (5 bases). CDR1 is MNHNS, CDR2 SASEGT, per germline. The CDR3 runs 14 residues. With 5 bases removed from V and 1 base from J, the gap between germline ends came to 9 bases. The CDR3, as DNA: TGTGCCAGCAGTCGGACATCTTCTGGAAACACCATATATTTT. Translation: CASSRTSSGNTIYF.

The genes are TRBV7-2 and TRBJ1-3, with 10 bases identical to TRBD1. The CDR3 contains 16 residues. Germline assignment: CDR1 SGHTA and CDR2 FQGNSA. V was pared by 7 bases and J by 3 bases, with 9 bases of the junction left unmatched. CDR3 in DNA: TGTGCCAGCACCTACCGACAGGGGGCGCGTGGAAACACCATATATTTT. Translating gives CASTYRQGARGNTIYF.

The rearrangement links TRBV5-6 to TRBJ2-7, with D possibly being TRBD2 (6 bases). V shed 3 bases and J shed 6 bases, with 22 bases lying between them. The CDR3 covers 16 residues. Germline assignment: CDR1 SGHDT and CDR2 YYEEEE. CDR3: CASSSRRGRAFGEQYF. CDR3 sequence (DNA): TGTGCCAGCAGCTCCCGGCGGGGCAGGGCATTCGGCGAGCAGTACTTC.

This clone came up once. The CDR3 is CASSLGLAGNEQFF. The CDR3 DNA follows: TGTGCCAGCAGCTTAGGACTAGCGGGGAATGAGCAGTTCTTC. The rearrangement uses TRBV5-5 and TRBJ2-1, with 12 bases lining up with TRBD2. The CDR3 runs 14 residues. V was pared by 2 bases and J by 7 bases, with 1 base of the junction left unmatched. In germline, CDR1 is SGHKS, CDR2 YYEKEE (reference sequence).

The chain combines TRBV4-1 with TRBJ2-2; the D is unclear. Germline V CDR1 and CDR2: MGHRA, YSYEKL. Deletions cut 1 base from V and 2 bases from J, with 11 bases between. The CDR3 is 16 residues long. The DNA for the CDR3 is TGCGCCAGCAGCCAAGCCGACAACAGAAACACCGGGGAGCTGTTTTTT. As protein: CASSQADNRNTGELFF.

V is TRBV15 and J is TRBJ1-2; TRBD1 agrees at 10 bases. Germline values: CDR1 LNHNV, CDR2 YYDKDF (reference sequence). Germline trimming cut 3 bases from V and 7 bases from J; bases unmatched to any gene: 8. The CDR3 contains 15 residues. In nucleotides, the CDR3 is TGTGCCACCAGCAGGGACAGAAGGACAGGGGGTGGCTACACCTTC. This gives the protein CATSRDRRTGGGYTF.

The chain has TRBV30 and TRBJ2-3; D not resolved. The germline gives CDR1 GTSNPN, CDR2 SVGIG (reference sequence). V lost 5 bases and J 10 bases, leaving 19 bases between the germline ends. The CDR3 is 13 residues long. CDR3: CAWGPATASSQYF. The CDR3 coding sequence is TGTGCCTGGGGCCCGGCGACTGCATCCTCGCAGTATTTT.

This sequence joins TRBV7-6 and TRBJ2-3, with TRBD2 matching 8 bases. The trim removed 1 base at V and 4 bases at J, leaving 7 bases unmatched. The CDR3 loop spans 16 amino acids. Germline CDR1 is SGHVS and CDR2 is FNYEAQ. The CDR3 region is CASSLGAGAIPDTQYF. The CDR3 DNA follows: TGTGCCAGCAGCTTAGGAGCGGGAGCCATCCCAGATACGCAGTATTTT.

The J gene is TRBJ2-1, the V gene TRBV5-4; 9 positions agree with TRBD2. The ends lost 1 base at V and 9 bases at J; junction bases unmatched: 8. Germline V CDR1 and CDR2: SGHNT, YYREEE (reference sequence). The CDR3 length is 15 residues. As DNA, the CDR3 is TGTGCCAGCAGCTTGTTGGCTAGCGGGATTGGTGAGCAGTTCTTC. As protein: CASSLLASGIGEQFF.

The rearrangement uses TRBV18 and TRBJ2-1; 7 bases agree with TRBD1. V gave up 6 bases and J gave up 4 bases; unmatched junction bases: 12. Germline V lookup: CDR1 KGHSH, CDR2 LQKENI. This CDR3 is 16 amino acids long. CDR3 residues: CASSTLLDRIYNEQFF. Here the CDR3 DNA reads TGTGCCAGCTCTACCCTCTTGGACAGGATATACAATGAGCAGTTCTTC.

The chain joins TRBV5-1 to TRBJ2-2; D is possibly TRBD1 (6 bases). Per the germline V gene, CDR1 is SGHRS and CDR2 is YFSETQ. V lost 5 bases and J lost 2, with 13 bases in between. This CDR3 has 15 amino acids. The DNA for the CDR3 is TGCGCCAGCAGGCGAGGGGGAATCAACACCGGGGAGCTGTTTTTT. It codes for CASRRGGINTGELFF.

The chain has TRBV2 and TRBJ2-5, with 9 nucleotides matching TRBD1. The CDR3 runs 15 residues. Germline-derived CDR1 and CDR2 are SNHLY and FYNNEI. Losses at the gene ends were 7 bases for V and 5 bases for J; bases not matched to a gene: 11. The DNA for the CDR3 is TGTGCCAGCACTGTACCGGGACAGGGTACGGAGACCCAGTACTTC. Translating gives CASTVPGQGTETQYF.

The V gene is TRBV19, the J gene TRBJ2-3; D perhaps matches TRBD2 (6 bases). The germline V gene has CDR1 LNHDA and CDR2 SQIVND (reference sequence). The CDR3 is made up of 14 amino acids. Trimming took off 5 bases at V and 2 bases at J, with 11 bases between the two ends. The CDR3 nucleotides are TGTGCCAGTAGTGGGGGGAACTCCACAGATACGCAGTATTTT. The encoded protein is CASSGGNSTDTQYF.